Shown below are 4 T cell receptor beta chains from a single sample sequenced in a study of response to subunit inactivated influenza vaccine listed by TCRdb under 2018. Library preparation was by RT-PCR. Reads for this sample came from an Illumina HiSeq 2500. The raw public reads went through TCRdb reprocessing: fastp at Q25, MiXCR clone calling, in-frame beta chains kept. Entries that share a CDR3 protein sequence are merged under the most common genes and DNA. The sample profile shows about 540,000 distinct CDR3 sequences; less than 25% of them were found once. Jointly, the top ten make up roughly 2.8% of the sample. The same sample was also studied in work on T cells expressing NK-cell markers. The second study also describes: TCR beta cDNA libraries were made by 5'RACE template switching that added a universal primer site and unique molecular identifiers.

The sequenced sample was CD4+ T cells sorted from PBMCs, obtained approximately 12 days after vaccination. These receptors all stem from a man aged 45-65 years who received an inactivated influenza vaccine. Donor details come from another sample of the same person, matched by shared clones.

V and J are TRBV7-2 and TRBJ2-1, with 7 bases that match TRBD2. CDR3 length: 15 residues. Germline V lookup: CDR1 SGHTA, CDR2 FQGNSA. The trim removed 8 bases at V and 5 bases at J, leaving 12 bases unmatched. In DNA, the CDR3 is TGTGCCAGCCTCAGGTCGGCGGGAGTCAACAATGAGCAGTTCTTC. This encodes CASLRSAGVNNEQFF.

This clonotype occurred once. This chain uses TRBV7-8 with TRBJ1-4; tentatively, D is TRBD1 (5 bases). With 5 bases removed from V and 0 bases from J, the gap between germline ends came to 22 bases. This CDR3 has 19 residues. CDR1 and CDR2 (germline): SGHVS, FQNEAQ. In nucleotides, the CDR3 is TGTGCCAGCAGCCCTACCCGGGACGCTGGATATGCAACTAATGAAAAACTGTTTTTT. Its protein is CASSPTRDAGYATNEKLFF.

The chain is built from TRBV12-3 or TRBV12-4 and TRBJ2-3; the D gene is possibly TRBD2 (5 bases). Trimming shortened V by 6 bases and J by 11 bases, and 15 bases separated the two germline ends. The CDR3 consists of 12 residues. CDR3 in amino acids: CASRAGRALQYF. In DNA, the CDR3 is TGTGCCAGCAGGGCGGGCCGGGCGCTGCAGTATTTT.

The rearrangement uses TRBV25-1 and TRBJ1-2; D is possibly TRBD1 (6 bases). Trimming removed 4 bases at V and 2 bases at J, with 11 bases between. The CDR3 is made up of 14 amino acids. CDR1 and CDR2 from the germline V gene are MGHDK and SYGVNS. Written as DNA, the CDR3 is TGTGCCAGCAGTGTCCGGACAGAGAACTATGGCTACACCTTC. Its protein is CASSVRTENYGYTF.